This TCR beta chain derives from a study of molecular identifiers for immune sequencing clone quantification. Unmatched junction bases numbered 5, after V lost 3 bases and J lost 11 bases. Germline V gene sequence: CDR1 SGDLS, CDR2 YYNGEE. The CDR3 sequence is 12 residues long. TCRdb reprocessed the PCR reads with MiXCR, giving one entry per CDR3 protein. Here the sample spans some 590,000 distinct CDR3 sequences, about 25% being singletons. Study-wide results and caveats: For effector cells, clones above 20 RNA copies held over 98% of molecules; for naive cells, under 1%.

As CD8+CD4-CCR7+CD45RA+ cells, naive CD8 T cells were sorted. On this clonotype: Antigen specificity is unknown.

Material: naive CD8+ T cells from blood, with Jurkat cell RNA spiked in. Subset given: FACS-sorted CD8+CD4-CCR7+CD45RA+ naive T cells. This chain connects TRBV9 to TRBJ1-1; 9 nucleotides line up with TRBD1. The source of this sequence is a human donor in good health. Some libraries in this study had Jurkat cell RNA spiked in. CDR3 sequence: CASSGTGAAAFF. The CDR3 DNA is TGTGCCAGCAGCGGGACAGGGGCAGCCGCTTTCTTT.